This T cell receptor (beta chain) was identified during a study of cytomegalovirus exposure and HLA in healthy donors. PCR involved 60 Vbeta and 13 Jbeta primers. Measured with immunoSEQ multiplex PCR; TCRdb has only the in-frame clones, and not every one. The sample includes about 38,000 clones, 60% to 70% of them seen just once. Broader study findings: Per a later analysis, HLA-associated TCR beta chains showed more clonal expansion than other, equally common TCR beta chains.

Germline CDR1 SGHTA, CDR2 FQGNSA. The CDR3 length is 14 residues. J gave up 0 bases and V 7 bases, and 5 bases lay outside the gene matches. With regard to this clone: The antigen remains undetermined.

The receptor's source is a man in his forties or fifties in good health and CMV-seropositive. This sequence joins TRBV7-2 and TRBJ2-7; 8 nucleotides align to TRBD2. The sequenced sample was PBMCs. The CDR3 sequence is CASTRGGSSYEQYF. In DNA, the CDR3 is TGTGCCAGCACCCGGGGGGGAAGCTCCTACGAGCAGTACTTC.